This T cell receptor (beta chain) was captured in a study of blood T cell repertoires in COVID-19. The method was immunoSEQ multiplex PCR; TCRdb's version includes in-frame clones alone and lacks a portion of them. The data contain 310,000 or so clones, around 83% of them singletons. The CDR3 sequence is 15 residues long. V lost 5 bases, J lost 6 bases, and 12 bases stayed unmatched. Per germline, CDR1 GTSNPN and CDR2 SVGIG (reference sequence). In this sample, this clone turned up once. The source material was peripheral blood. The clonotype originates from a woman aged 45 to 65 with acute or convalescent COVID-19. The chain combines TRBV30 with TRBJ1-2; TRBD1 aligns across 10 bases. In DNA, the CDR3 is TGTGCCTGGGATACAGGGACAGGGGCATTGGATGGCTACACCTTC. Its translation is CAWDTGTGALDGYTF. Variable domain in full (rest from reference TRBV30 and TRBJ1-2): SQTIHQWPATLVQPVGSPLSLECTVEGTSNPNLYWYRQAAGRGLQLLFYSVGIGQISSEVPQNLSASRPQDRQFILSSKKLLLSDSGFYLCAWDTGTGALDGYTFGSGTRLTVV.